Each of the 21 T cell receptor beta chains below was sequenced from the same sample in a study of blood T cell repertoires in COVID-19 (dated by TCRdb to 2019 to 2021). Libraries were constructed by the immunoSEQ multiplex PCR assay. In TCRdb, the immuneACCESS table is reduced to in-frame sequences with V and J assigned. These tables do not hold every clone; where another copy was compared, an unresolved V gene accounts for under half, and the others remain unexplained. Present in this sample are 200,000 to 300,000 clones, 80% to 95% of which were seen just once. Together, the top ten hold around 0.83% of the sample. Sequencing used peripheral blood. The origin of the receptors is a man aged 30 to 39 with COVID-19, enrolled during active disease.

This rearrangement joins TRBV30 to TRBJ2-3; D is undetermined. Deletions cut 4 bases from V and 3 bases from J, with 8 bases between. This CDR3 comprises 12 residues. Looked up from germline, CDR1 is GTSNPN and CDR2 is SVGIG (reference sequence). In DNA form, the CDR3 reads TGTGCCTGGACAGAATCAACAGATACGCAGTATTTT. This encodes CAWTESTDTQYF.

V and J are TRBV6-6 and TRBJ2-1; TRBD1 matches 9 bases. With V trimmed by 7 bases and J by 6 bases, 7 bases remained unmatched. Germline lookup yields CDR1 MNHNY and CDR2 SVGAGI (reference sequence). The CDR3 covers 14 residues. The CDR3 here is CASNPGQGSNEQFF. CDR3 coding DNA: TGTGCCAGCAATCCGGGACAGGGAAGCAATGAGCAGTTCTTC.

The genes are TRBV5-1 and TRBJ2-3, with TRBD2 identical over 7 bases. The CDR3 spans 16 residues. CDR1 SGHRS and CDR2 YFSETQ come from the germline V gene. The V gene end was trimmed by 0 bases and the J gene end by 0 bases; junction bases not matched to a gene: 4. CDR3 loop: CASSLVGGDSTDTQYF. CDR3 coding DNA: TGCGCCAGCAGCTTGGTTGGGGGGGATAGCACAGATACGCAGTATTTT.

The CDR3 spells CASSLAFSNEQFF. CDR3 coding DNA: TGTGCCAGCAGCTTAGCGTTTAGTAATGAGCAGTTCTTC. The genes are TRBV7-2 and TRBJ2-1; D is unresolved. Trimming took 0 bases from V and 7 from J, leaving 7 bases between them. This CDR3 is built from 13 residues. CDR1 SGHTA and CDR2 FQGNSA come from the germline V gene.

The chain combines TRBV18 with TRBJ2-1, with 10 bases aligning to TRBD1. V lost 4 bases to trimming and J lost 7 bases; unmatched junction nucleotides: 10. The CDR3 contains 16 residues. CDR1 and CDR2 (germline): KGHSH, LQKENI. The CDR3 reads CASSRETGGFGNEQFF. As DNA, the CDR3 is TGTGCCAGCTCACGAGAGACAGGGGGCTTTGGTAATGAGCAGTTCTTC.

Note on this clone: This sample includes further DNA sequences coding for the same CDR3. The chain couples TRBV6-1 to TRBJ1-2; tentatively, D is TRBD1 (5 bases). V dropped 3 bases and J dropped 4 bases, with 12 bases sitting between them. Germline CDR1 reads MNHNS; CDR2 reads SASEGT. This CDR3 contains 14 residues. In DNA form, the CDR3 reads TGTGCCAGCAGTGAGGCCAGGGCGGTCTATGGCTACACCTTC. Its protein product is CASSEARAVYGYTF.

The genes are TRBV5-1 and TRBJ1-2; D gene uncertain. The CDR3 has 15 amino acids. CDR1 is SGHRS, CDR2 YFSETQ, per germline. V was cut by 4 bases and J by 4 bases, with 17 bases left in between. Here the CDR3 reads CASSMGVGSSYGYTF. The CDR3 nucleotides are TGCGCCAGCAGCATGGGAGTCGGGAGTTCCTATGGCTACACCTTC.

The chain is built from TRBV7-2 and TRBJ1-5; 9 bases are shared with TRBD1. Germline loops: CDR1 SGHTA, CDR2 FQGNSA. The CDR3 extends over 13 amino acids. The junction had 2 bases not matched to a gene; V was cut back by 4 bases and J by 7 bases. DNA for the CDR3: TGTGCCAGCAGCTGGGACAGGGTGCAGCCCCAGCATTTT. Protein: CASSWDRVQPQHF.

The chain joins TRBV19 to TRBJ1-5, with a possible D match to TRBD1 (6 bases). Germline V gene sequence: CDR1 LNHDA, CDR2 SQIVND (reference sequence). Trimming cost V 3 bases and J 6 bases, with 12 bases left between them. The CDR3 sequence is 14 residues long. The CDR3 nucleotides are TGTGCCAGTAGTATGCAGGGAGGGGGTCAGCCCCAGCATTTT. Protein sequence: CASSMQGGGQPQHF.

The CDR3 is CASSIDSSWGAYEQYF. The CDR3 DNA is TGTGCCAGTAGTATAGACTCGAGCTGGGGGGCCTACGAGCAGTACTTC. The chain has TRBV19 and TRBJ2-7; possibly TRBD2 for D (6 bases). With 0 bases removed from V and 2 bases from J, the gap between germline ends came to 14 bases. The CDR3 is 16 residues long. The germline CDR1 and CDR2 sequences are LNHDA and SQIVND (reference sequence).

The chain links TRBV29-1 to TRBJ1-2, with TRBD1 identical over 7 bases. The trim removed 0 bases at V and 8 bases at J, leaving 9 bases unmatched. The CDR3 spans 14 residues. Germline CDR1 SQVTM, CDR2 ANQGSEA. The DNA for the CDR3 is TGCAGCGTTGAAGAGACAGGGATATCCAAGGGCTACACCTTC. Translating it yields CSVEETGISKGYTF.

V usage is TRBV2 and J usage is TRBJ1-2; the D is unclear. V was cut by 5 bases and J by 6 bases, with 13 bases left in between. Germline CDR1 reads SNHLY; CDR2 reads FYNNEI. The CDR3 contains 13 residues. This CDR3 is CASSTVTLNGYTF. CDR3 coding DNA: TGTGCCAGCAGTACAGTCACACTTAATGGCTACACCTTC.

The chain uses TRBV5-1 and TRBJ2-1, with a possible D match to TRBD1 (8 bases). The germline gives CDR1 SGHRS, CDR2 YFSETQ. This CDR3 spans 15 amino acids. The ends were cut back, 2 bases at V and 2 bases at J, with 11 bases in the middle. This chain's CDR3 is CASSFTGGAYNEQFF. Written as DNA, the CDR3 is TGCGCCAGCAGCTTCACAGGGGGGGCCTACAATGAGCAGTTCTTC.

V usage is TRBV5-4 and J usage is TRBJ1-1; no definite D call. Per the germline V gene, CDR1 is SGHNT and CDR2 is YYREEE (reference sequence). V was trimmed by 4 bases and J by 1 base, leaving 11 bases between them. The CDR3 is 14 residues long. CDR3 nucleotides: TGTGCCAGCAGCATAGGTCGGGGGAACACTGAAGCTTTCTTT. It is translated as CASSIGRGNTEAFF.

This chain uses TRBV27 with TRBJ2-3; 12 bases map to TRBD2. The CDR3 sequence is 16 residues long. The germline gives CDR1 MNHEY, CDR2 SMNVEV (reference sequence). The V gene end was trimmed by 3 bases and the J gene end by 0 bases; junction bases not matched to a gene: 1. The CDR3 loop is CASSLGLAGSTDTQYF. DNA for the CDR3: TGTGCCAGCAGTTTGGGACTAGCGGGTAGCACAGATACGCAGTATTTT.

V usage is TRBV7-9 and J usage is TRBJ2-7; no firm D call. The V gene's germline CDR1 is SEHNR and CDR2 FQNEAQ (reference sequence). This CDR3 spans 15 amino acids. The CDR3 sequence: CATDSAGLTTYEQYF. Here the CDR3 DNA reads TGTGCAACCGATTCCGCAGGTCTTACAACATACGAGCAGTACTTC.

The CDR3 DNA follows: TGCGCCAGCAGCTTGGGTCCGGGAGGGGACTATGGCTACACCTTC. It yields the protein CASSLGPGGDYGYTF. The chain links TRBV5-1 to TRBJ1-2; D may be TRBD1 (5 bases). Trimming cost V 0 bases and J 3 bases, with 12 bases left between them. The CDR3 contains 15 residues. Germline values: CDR1 SGHRS, CDR2 YFSETQ.

The V gene is TRBV2, the J gene TRBJ1-1, with D unresolved. Trimming pared 4 bases from V and 6 bases from J, leaving 15 bases between. Germline values: CDR1 SNHLY, CDR2 FYNNEI. The CDR3 contains 14 residues. The CDR3 is CASSGGRGLPEAFF. CDR3 DNA sequence: TGTGCCAGCAGTGGAGGACGGGGTCTTCCTGAAGCTTTCTTT.

CDR3 bases: TGCAGTGCTAGTAGATTATCCAGTGTCAATGAGCAGTTCTTC. It codes for CSASRLSSVNEQFF. The V gene is TRBV20-1, the J gene TRBJ2-1; D gene ambiguous. V was pared by 3 bases and J by 6 bases, with 15 bases between. Germline V gene lookup returns CDR1 DFQATT and CDR2 SNEGSKA (reference sequence). CDR3 size: 14 residues.

The sample holds one count of this clone. This chain links TRBV5-1 with TRBJ2-1, with D possibly being TRBD1 (6 bases). Germline V CDR1 and CDR2: SGHRS, YFSETQ. The CDR3 consists of 14 residues. The ends were cut back, 7 bases at V and 9 bases at J, with 20 bases in the middle. The CDR3 nucleotides are TGCGCCAGCTGCCAGGACAGCAAGGGGAGTGAGCAGTTCTTC. Amino acid sequence: CASCQDSKGSEQFF.

The chain links TRBV19 to TRBJ1-1, with 9 positions matching TRBD1. The trim removed 5 bases at V and 1 base at J, leaving 5 bases unmatched. The CDR3 covers 15 residues. Germline lookup yields CDR1 LNHDA and CDR2 SQIVND (reference sequence). The CDR3 bases are TGTGCCAGTAGTCCCCGGACAGGGGCGAACACTGAAGCTTTCTTT. Translating gives CASSPRTGANTEAFF. The whole variable domain, remainder taken from reference TRBV19 and TRBJ1-1, is DGGITQSPKYLFRKEGQNVTLSCEQNLNHDAMYWYRQDPGQGLRLIYYSQIVNDFQKGDIAEGYSVSREKKESFPLTVTSAQKNPTAFYLCASSPRTGANTEAFFGQGTRLTVV.